Listed here is a single T cell receptor beta chain. As yet, its antigen is unknown. The source of the sample is a study of T cell responses to AZD1222 COVID-19 vaccine. Overall study findings and caveats: Regions 160-218 and 743-854 dominated among vaccine-associated CD4 TCRs spanning spike. The study sampled repertoires only after the peak T cell response. Donors in the cohort were predominantly white British and more often female, and clonal diversity was possibly underestimated. The number of AZD1222 recipients seropositive at baseline was only 5 to 7.

Profiled with immunoSEQ multiplex PCR; TCRdb holds only in-frame clones, not every one. The sample yields some 180,000 clones, around 90% seen once. V was pared by 7 bases and J by 5 bases, with 10 bases of the junction left unmatched. CDR3 length equals 15 residues. From germline, CDR1 is LNHDA and CDR2 SQIVND (reference sequence). This sample comprised peripheral blood, obtained on day 0 of AZD1222 vaccination. The source is an adult in good health. This chain links TRBV19 with TRBJ1-2, with TRBD1 identical over 10 bases. Written as DNA, the CDR3 is TGTGCCAGTACCTGGACAGGGGGAGGTCAGTATGGCTACACCTTC. Amino acid sequence: CASTWTGGGQYGYTF.